A single sample is the source of the 19 T cell receptor beta chains below, sequenced in a study of Graves' ophthalmopathy and Graves' hyperthyroidism. Using RNA transcripts, the TCR beta CDR3 regions were amplified. In the first round, RT-PCR was carried out with HTBI primers, and a multiplex PCR formed the second round. TCRdb recomputed calls from the multiplex PCR reads with MiXCR, one row per CDR3 protein. The table has over 11,000 distinct CDR3 sequences, 50% seen once. The sequencing sample was made of peripheral blood. The receptors shown here come from a woman aged 25 to 39 with Graves' ophthalmopathy.

Ten or more counts support this clonotype. This sequence joins TRBV9 and TRBJ2-1; the D gene is possibly TRBD2 (5 bases). The germline V gene encodes CDR1 SGDLS and CDR2 YYNGEE. This CDR3 is 14 amino acids long. V was pared by 5 bases and J by 8 bases, with 17 bases between. The CDR3 nucleotides are TGTGCCAGCAGTGACTCTAAACGGCGGGATGAGCAGTTCTTC. It codes for CASSDSKRRDEQFF.

For this clonotype: One end of the junction does not line up with germline, which may come from a read error. The chain carries TRBV6-5 and TRBJ2-3, with unresolved D. This CDR3 contains 15 residues. Germline V gives CDR1 MNHEY, CDR2 SVGAGI. Here the CDR3 reads CAGSYRAEYTDTQYF. CDR3 coding DNA: TGTGCCGGCAGTTATAGGGCGGAATACACAGATACGCAGTATTTT.

The chain combines TRBV7-3 with TRBJ2-3; D unresolved. The germline CDR1 and CDR2 sequences are SGHTA and FQGTGA. The CDR3 contains 20 residues. The ends were cut back, 1 base at V and 0 bases at J, with 23 bases in the middle. This CDR3 is CASSLRSRRWTASSTDTQYF. The CDR3 DNA follows: TGTGCCAGCAGCTTAAGGTCCCGACGGTGGACCGCCTCTAGCACAGATACGCAGTATTTT.

This clonotype has just a few counts. The rearrangement uses TRBV19 and TRBJ2-1; tentative D call: TRBD2 (6 bases). The CDR3 runs 15 residues. V was cut by 2 bases and J by 7 bases, with 15 bases left in between. CDR1 is LNHDA and CDR2 is SQIVND in the germline V gene (reference sequence). CDR3 protein: CASSITGTGRNEQFF. CDR3 in DNA: TGTGCCAGTAGTATAACCGGGACTGGGAGAAATGAGCAGTTCTTC.

This sequence joins TRBV2 and TRBJ1-2; unclear D gene. Looked up from germline, CDR1 is SNHLY and CDR2 is FYNNEI. Trimming removed 6 bases from V and 5 bases from J, with 19 bases in between. This CDR3 has 15 residues. In nucleotides, the CDR3 is TGTGCCAGCAGGAGACCCCAGACCGCCGAGTATGGCTACACCTTC. Translation gives CASRRPQTAEYGYTF.

The V call is TRBV10-3, the J call TRBJ1-6, with D uncertain. The CDR3 spans 14 residues. V was clipped by 8 bases and J by 2 bases, with 10 bases between them. The germline V gene has CDR1 ENHRY and CDR2 SYGVKD. CDR3 sequence reads: CAIGRDPYNSPLHF. CDR3 coding DNA: TGTGCCATCGGGAGGGATCCCTATAATTCACCCCTCCACTTT.

The CDR3 region has the DNA TGCGCCAGCAGCTTGGTTGGGCCACCTAGCACAGATACGCAGTATTTT. Translated, it gives CASSLVGPPSTDTQYF. The V call is TRBV5-1, the J call TRBJ2-3; D gene uncertain. V was shortened by 0 bases and J by 0 bases, with 11 bases between the two germline ends. Germline V gene lookup returns CDR1 SGHRS and CDR2 YFSETQ. The CDR3 runs 16 residues.

J is TRBJ2-7 and V is TRBV19; the match to TRBD1 covers 7 bases. Germline CDR1 LNHDA, CDR2 SQIVND (reference sequence). The CDR3 totals 12 residues. Germline trimming cut 6 bases from V and 4 bases from J; bases unmatched to any gene: 3. CDR3 in amino acids: CASSATGYEQYF. CDR3 DNA sequence: TGTGCCAGTAGCGCGACAGGGTACGAGCAGTACTTC.

The V and J genes are TRBV6-4 and TRBJ2-3; D is possibly TRBD2 (6 bases). Germline CDR1 and CDR2: MRHNA and SNTAGT. The CDR3 contains 13 residues. V dropped 6 bases and J dropped 3 bases, with 10 bases sitting between them. CDR3 nucleotides: TGTGCCAGCAGCTCTAGCGAAACAGATACGCAGTATTTT. Translation: CASSSSETDTQYF.

This clonotype showed up just once. The chain combines TRBV7-8 with TRBJ2-6; the D gene is possibly TRBD2 (6 bases). There are 14 residues in the CDR3. The V end was cut by 11 bases, the J end by 0 bases, with 11 bases between. CDR1 and CDR2 (germline): SGHVS, FQNEAQ. As DNA, the CDR3 is TGTGCCCCGGGGGACCACTCTGGGGCCAACGTCCTGACTTTC. Its translation: CAPGDHSGANVLTF. The whole variable domain, remainder taken from reference TRBV7-8 and TRBJ2-6, is GAGVSQSPRYKVAKRGQDVALRCDPISGHVSLFWYQQALGQGPEFLTYFQNEAQLDKSGLPSDRFFAERPEGSVSTLKIQRTQQEDSAVYLCAPGDHSGANVLTFGAGSRLTVL.

The rearrangement joins TRBV5-1 to TRBJ2-7; possible D gene TRBD2, 6 bases. CDR3 length: 15 amino acids. V gave up 4 bases and J gave up 1 base, with 15 bases separating them. Germline CDR1 SGHRS, CDR2 YFSETQ. The CDR3 DNA reads TGCGCCAGCAGCCCGGCTGGGACTTCTTCCTACGAGCAGTACTTC. It translates to CASSPAGTSSYEQYF.

This sequence joins TRBV6-2 or TRBV6-3 and TRBJ2-5; maybe TRBD1 (5 bases). The CDR3 is 14 amino acids. Germline V gene data show CDR1 as MNHEY and CDR2 as SVGEGT. V was cut by 9 bases and J by 2 bases, with 16 bases left in between. For the CDR3, the DNA is TGTGCCAGTCGTCACCGGACATATCAAGAGACCCAGTACTTC. Its translation is CASRHRTYQETQYF.

This clonotype was seen only a few times. The V and J genes are TRBV9 and TRBJ2-1, with D tentatively TRBD1 or TRBD2 (6 bases each). Trimming pared 3 bases from V and 9 bases from J, leaving 10 bases between. Germline loops: CDR1 SGDLS, CDR2 YYNGEE. The CDR3 contains 12 residues. CDR3 in DNA: TGTGCCAGCAGCGAGGGGGGTAGTGAGCAGTTCTTC. It specifies CASSEGGSEQFF.

The chain employs TRBV7-2 and TRBJ2-7, with a tentative D call TRBD1 (6 bases). The CDR3 consists of 14 residues. The V and J ends lost 2 bases and 2 bases respectively, with 10 bases between them. Germline V gene data show CDR1 as SGHTA and CDR2 as FQGNSA. The CDR3 DNA is TGTGCCAGCAGCTTATCAGGGGCTACCTACGAGCAGTACTTC. Translation: CASSLSGATYEQYF. Full variable domain (rest looked up from reference TRBV7-2 and TRBJ2-7): GAGVSQSPSNKVTEKGKDVELRCDPISGHTALYWYRQSLGQGLEFLIYFQGNSAPDKSGLPSDRFSAERTGGSVSTLTIQRTQQEDSAVYLCASSLSGATYEQYFGPGTRLTVT.

On this clonotype: In this CDR3 the conserved last residue, phenylalanine or tryptophan, is missing, so a read error is likely. The DNA is omitted, as the CDR3 cannot be located on it reliably, and the CDR3 follows TCRdb's listing. The chain uses TRBV12-3 or TRBV12-4 and TRBJ2-2. Both ends counted, the CDR3 spans 11 residues. The CDR3 protein is CASSFSGELFL.

This clonotype was counted once. Its ends do not fully match the called genes, so a read error is possible. The chain combines TRBV5-1 with TRBJ1-2; TRBD1 might be the D (5 bases). The CDR3 contains 14 residues. Per germline, CDR1 SGHRS and CDR2 YFSETQ. The CDR3 nucleotides read TGCGCCGGCAGCTCCACCGGCGGGCAGGGAGGCTACACCTTC. Its protein is CAGSSTGGQGGYTF.

This clonotype was observed at least ten times. V is TRBV25-1 and J is TRBJ2-1, with 8 bases aligning to TRBD2. This CDR3 is 16 amino acids long. Unmatched junction bases numbered 9, after V lost 6 bases and J lost 2 bases. Germline V lookup: CDR1 MGHDK, CDR2 SYGVNS. This CDR3 reads CASSLTRGGPYNEQFF. The CDR3 DNA reads TGTGCCAGCAGCCTCACCCGGGGGGGTCCCTACAATGAGCAGTTCTTC.

This clonotype was recorded at least ten times. The chain is built from TRBV4-1 and TRBJ1-2; D is possibly TRBD1 (5 bases). The CDR3 is 19 residues long. Germline V CDR1 and CDR2: MGHRA, YSYEKL. Trimming removed 2 bases from V and 4 bases from J, with 26 bases in between. CDR3 in amino acids: CASSQFLSPTGVYGYGYTF. The CDR3 bases are TGCGCCAGCAGCCAATTCCTTTCCCCAACGGGGGTATATGGCTATGGCTACACCTTC.

Of note for this clonotype: Here the CDR3 omits its conserved ending phenylalanine or tryptophan, so a read error is the likely source. The DNA is omitted, as the CDR3 cannot be located on it reliably, and the CDR3 follows TCRdb's listing. The rearrangement links TRBV10-3 to TRBJ2-2; the listed D gene, TRBD1, was not tested against the DNA. CDR1 and CDR2 from the germline V gene are ENHRY and SYGVKD. The CDR3 has 18 residues if both end residues are counted. The CDR3: CAITDTRTATINTGELFL.